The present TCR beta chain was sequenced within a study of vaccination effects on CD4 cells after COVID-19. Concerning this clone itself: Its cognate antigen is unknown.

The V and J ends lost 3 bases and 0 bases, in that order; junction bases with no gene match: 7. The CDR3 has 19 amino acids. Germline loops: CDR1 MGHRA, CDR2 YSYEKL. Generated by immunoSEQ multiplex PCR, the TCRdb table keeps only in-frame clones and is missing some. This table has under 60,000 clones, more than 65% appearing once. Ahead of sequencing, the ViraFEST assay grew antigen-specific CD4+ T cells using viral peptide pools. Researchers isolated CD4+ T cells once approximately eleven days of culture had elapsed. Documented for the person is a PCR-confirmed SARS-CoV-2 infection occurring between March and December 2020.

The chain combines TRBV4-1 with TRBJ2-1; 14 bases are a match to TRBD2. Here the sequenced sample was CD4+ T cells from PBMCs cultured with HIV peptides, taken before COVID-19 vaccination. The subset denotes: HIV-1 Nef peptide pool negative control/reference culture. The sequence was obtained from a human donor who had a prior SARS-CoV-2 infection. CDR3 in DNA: TGCGCCAGCAGCCATCAAATCGGACTAGCGGGAGGCTCCTACAATGAGCAGTTCTTC. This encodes CASSHQIGLAGGSYNEQFF.